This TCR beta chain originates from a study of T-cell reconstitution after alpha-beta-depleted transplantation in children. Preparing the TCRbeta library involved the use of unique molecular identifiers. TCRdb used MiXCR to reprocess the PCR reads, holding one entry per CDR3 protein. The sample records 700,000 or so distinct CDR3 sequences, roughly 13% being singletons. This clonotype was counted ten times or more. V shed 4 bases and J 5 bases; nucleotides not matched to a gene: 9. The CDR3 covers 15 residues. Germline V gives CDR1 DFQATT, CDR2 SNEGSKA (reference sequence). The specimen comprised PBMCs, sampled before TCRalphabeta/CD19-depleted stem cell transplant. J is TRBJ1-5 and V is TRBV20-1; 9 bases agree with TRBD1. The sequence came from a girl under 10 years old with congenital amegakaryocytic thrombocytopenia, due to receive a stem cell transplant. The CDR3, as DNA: TGCAGTGCTAAAAAGACAGGGGGGGAGGATCAGCCCCAGCATTTT. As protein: CSAKKTGGEDQPQHF.